Listed below are T cell receptor beta chains from one sample, sequenced in a study of T cells in localized non-small cell lung cancer. The assay was immunoSEQ multiplex PCR, and TCRdb's table has in-frame clones only and misses some. The table lists some 38,000 clones, 75% to 90% of them singletons. Sequencing used peripheral blood mononuclear cells, obtained before any cancer treatment. The source of these receptors is a male donor at least 60 years old with stage II lung adenocarcinoma. CDR3s include the opening cysteine and the closing phenylalanine or tryptophan. The D gene is left open where the match is weak. Only part of the rows carry a size: once, few, many, or a class if the clone is expanded.

>NA|NA|TRBJ1-2|TRBV6-6
TGTGCCAGCAGTTACTCAGGCAGGGGCGCCTATGGCTACACCTTC
CASSYSGRGAYGYTF
>NA|few|TRBJ2-5|TRBV5-4
TGTGCCAGCAGCTTGGCCCAGGTCGGGACCCAGTACTTC
CASSLAQVGTQYF
>NA|NA|TRBJ2-6|TRBV14
TGTGCCAGCAGCCAAGCCCCCGGGAGCTCTGGGGCCAACGTCCTGACTTTC
CASSQAPGSSGANVLTF
>NA|NA|TRBJ1-2|TRBV5-1
TGCGCCAGCAGCTTGTACGGGAACTATGGCTACACCTTC
CASSLYGNYGYTF
>NA|NA|TRBJ2-1|TRBV4-2
TGTGCCAGCAGCCACGATTCAGCCCTAGCGAAAGAGCAGTTCTTC
CASSHDSALAKEQFF
>NA|few|TRBJ1-4|TRBV5-4
TGTGCCAGCAGCTTGCGGGGGCCCTCTAATGAAAAACTGTTTTTT
CASSLRGPSNEKLFF
>NA|NA|TRBJ1-3|TRBV19
TGTGCCAGTAGTATCAACTCCGGGCTTTCTGGAAACACCATATATTTT
CASSINSGLSGNTIYF
>TRBD1|NA|TRBJ1-4|TRBV5-1
TGCGCCAGCAGCGGTCAGGGGGCGCTTGGTAATGAAAAACTGTTTTTT
CASSGQGALGNEKLFF
>TRBD2|once|TRBJ2-1|TRBV5-6
TGTGCCAGCAGACGGACTAGTTCCGATGAGCAGTTCTTC
CASRRTSSDEQFF
>NA|NA|TRBJ2-1|TRBV2
TGTGCCAGCAGAAACCGGGACATCTATGGGCAGTTCTTC
CASRNRDIYGQFF
>NA|NA|TRBJ2-6|TRBV25-1
TGTGCCAGCAGTGGAGCCGGGGCCAACGTCCTGACTTTC
CASSGAGANVLTF
>TRBD2|NA|TRBJ2-1|TRBV6-1
TGTGCCAGCAACACGGGAGGGAGGAATGAGCAGTTCTTC
CASNTGGRNEQFF
>TRBD1|NA|TRBJ1-1|TRBV5-1
TGCGCCAGCAGCCAGGACAGGGCCTCGAACACTGAAGCTTTCTTT
CASSQDRASNTEAFF